This passage covers 26 T cell receptor beta chains from one sample sequenced in a study of cytomegalovirus exposure and HLA in healthy donors. The PCR made use of 60 Vbeta and 13 Jbeta primers. Produced via immunoSEQ multiplex PCR; TCRdb's table is partial and in-frame only. The top ten hold 4% to 4.5% of the sample, which has around 100,000 clones, 70% to 85% seen once. Sequenced input: PBMCs. The receptors were gathered from a woman aged 40 to 50 in good health and CMV-seropositive.

This rearrangement joins TRBV21-1 to TRBJ2-7; TRBD2 is the table's D call, not checked against the DNA. TRBV21-1 is designated a pseudogene. The CDR3 is 12 residues long. CDR3 loop: CASSKAAAVDLF. DNA for the CDR3: TGTGCCAGCAGCAAGGCGGCGGCGGTCGATTTGTTC.

J is TRBJ2-7 and V is TRBV11-3, with a possible D match to TRBD2 (6 bases). Trimming left V 5 bases short and J 3 bases short, with 17 bases between. Germline V gene data show CDR1 as SGHNT and CDR2 as YENEEA. The CDR3 consists of 15 residues. CDR3 protein: CASSRRTAGSYEQYF. The CDR3 DNA sequence: TGTGCCAGCAGCCGGAGGACTGCCGGGAGCTACGAGCAGTACTTC.

The count of this clone is one. The chain links TRBV4-1 to TRBJ2-3, with 10 bases that match TRBD2. In germline, CDR1 is MGHRA, CDR2 YSYEKL. This CDR3 has 16 amino acids. V was pared by 5 bases and J by 5 bases, with 10 bases of the junction left unmatched. The CDR3 reads CASSIVAGGIGDTQYF. The CDR3 DNA reads as TGCGCCAGCAGCATAGTAGCGGGGGGAATCGGAGATACGCAGTATTTT.

On this clone: Mismatch with germline at one junction end may stem from a read error. The rearrangement uses TRBV11-3 and TRBJ2-3; 7 bases are shared with TRBD2. The length of the CDR3 is 15 residues. Germline CDR1 SGHNT, CDR2 YENEEA. This chain's CDR3 is CASSSWTRSTDMQYF. For the CDR3, the DNA is TGTGCCAGCAGCTCTTGGACTAGGAGCACAGATATGCAGTATTTT.

The rearrangement joins TRBV5-4 to TRBJ2-5; 14 bases fit TRBD2. CDR3 length: 18 amino acids. CDR1 SGHNT and CDR2 YYREEE come from the germline V gene (reference sequence). V lost 3 bases, J lost 5 bases, and 12 bases stayed unmatched. The CDR3 loop reads CASSSGLAGALVVETQYF. The CDR3 coding sequence is TGTGCCAGCAGCTCGGGACTAGCGGGGGCCCTAGTTGTGGAGACCCAGTACTTC.

The V gene is TRBV7-3, the J gene TRBJ2-5; 11 bases agree with TRBD2. J was trimmed by 0 bases and V by 3 bases; bases with no gene match: 3. The CDR3 sequence is 16 residues long. Germline V gene data show CDR1 as SGHTA and CDR2 as FQGTGA. CDR3 nucleotides: TGTGCCAGCAGCTTGGGACTAGCGGCCTACCAAGAGACCCAGTACTTC. This codes for CASSLGLAAYQETQYF.

This chain links TRBV4-1 with TRBJ1-6; 7 bases are shared with TRBD1. The CDR3 extends over 14 amino acids. V gave up 1 base and J gave up 9 bases; unmatched junction bases: 3. The germline CDR1 and CDR2 sequences are MGHRA and YSYEKL. CDR3 loop: CASSQAGGSSPLHF. DNA for the CDR3: TGCGCCAGCAGCCAAGCAGGGGGGAGTTCACCCCTCCACTTT.

This clone was counted between two and nine times. The CDR3 loop is CASSRLAGGQFF. The CDR3 DNA is TGTGCCAGCAGCCGACTAGCTGGGGGGCAGTTCTTC. The chain uses TRBV9 and TRBJ2-1; 7 bases agree with TRBD2. The germline V gene has CDR1 SGDLS and CDR2 YYNGEE. The CDR3 spans 12 residues. V lost 4 bases, J lost 12 bases, and 7 bases stayed unmatched.

The chain joins TRBV29-1 to TRBJ2-2, with D perhaps TRBD1 (7 bases). This CDR3 has 13 residues. Germline V gene data show CDR1 as SQVTM and CDR2 as ANQGSEA. Trimming removed 6 bases at V and 4 bases at J, with 12 bases between. The CDR3 region has the DNA TGCAGCGTGGGACAGACTAGCACCGGGGAGCTGTTTTTT. Translation gives CSVGQTSTGELFF.

V is TRBV4-1 and J is TRBJ2-2; the D is unclear. The germline CDR1 and CDR2 sequences are MGHRA and YSYEKL. The CDR3 consists of 19 residues. V was shortened by 4 bases and J by 1 base, with 22 bases between the two germline ends. CDR3 nucleotide sequence: TGCGCCAGCAGCCCATCCACGCCGGTCGGGTGGGTGAACACCGGGGAGCTGTTTTTT. Its protein is CASSPSTPVGWVNTGELFF.

This sequence joins TRBV6-5 and TRBJ2-1, with 10 nucleotides matching TRBD2. The germline V gene has CDR1 MNHEY and CDR2 SVGAGI. Losses at the gene ends were 3 bases for V and 7 bases for J; bases not matched to a gene: 6. This CDR3 is 15 amino acids long. The CDR3: CASSYSGGPTNEQFF. DNA for the CDR3: TGTGCCAGCAGTTATAGCGGGGGGCCCACGAATGAGCAGTTCTTC.

The chain combines TRBV18 with TRBJ1-1; D is unclear. The V gene lost 0 bases and the J gene lost 5 bases, with 7 bases spanning the gap. The V gene's germline CDR1 is KGHSH and CDR2 LQKENI. This CDR3 is built from 13 residues. CDR3 region: CASSPPGRTEAFF. The CDR3 region has the DNA TGTGCCAGCTCACCACCGGGGAGGACTGAAGCTTTCTTT.

The chain employs TRBV5-1 and TRBJ2-5; D remains unclear. The V gene's germline CDR1 is SGHRS and CDR2 YFSETQ. The CDR3 sequence is 13 residues long. V lost 1 base and J lost 3, with 7 bases in between. The CDR3 spells CASSLSLEETQYF. As DNA, the CDR3 is TGCGCCAGCAGCTTGAGCCTGGAAGAGACCCAGTACTTC. Filled out from reference TRBV5-1 and TRBJ2-5, the complete variable domain reads KAGVTQTPRYLIKTRGQQVTLSCSPISGHRSVSWYQQTPGQGLQFLFEYFSETQRNKGNFPGRFSGRQFSNSRSEMNVSTLELGDSALYLCASSLSLEETQYFGPGTRLLVL.

The J gene is TRBJ2-5, the V gene TRBV28; 8 bases fit TRBD2. The J call is uncertain, as TRBJ2-7 better fits the DNA end. This CDR3 is 16 amino acids long. Germline-derived CDR1 and CDR2 are MDHEN and SYDVKM. CDR3: CASSSPGGYDSYEQYF. As DNA, the CDR3 is TGTGCCAGCAGTTCCCCGGGGGGGTACGACTCCTACGAGCAGTACTTC.

This chain joins TRBV5-1 and TRBJ1-4, with D tentatively TRBD1 (5 bases). Germline V gene data show CDR1 as SGHRS and CDR2 as YFSETQ. V lost 6 bases, J lost 5 bases, and 14 bases lay in between. The CDR3 loop spans 14 amino acids. The chain's CDR3 is CASKLGGDNEKLFF. In DNA, the CDR3 is TGCGCCAGCAAACTCGGAGGGGACAATGAAAAACTGTTTTTT. Full variable domain (missing parts from reference TRBV5-1 and TRBJ1-4): KAGVTQTPRYLIKTRGQQVTLSCSPISGHRSVSWYQQTPGQGLQFLFEYFSETQRNKGNFPGRFSGRQFSNSRSEMNVSTLELGDSALYLCASKLGGDNEKLFFGSGTQLSVL.

CDR3 in amino acids: CAGGAGAKETQYF. Written as DNA, the CDR3 is TGTGCCGGGGGGGCTGGGGCCAAAGAGACCCAGTACTTC. The J gene is TRBJ2-5, the V gene TRBV6-5; a possible D gene is TRBD2 (7 bases). Trimming removed 11 bases from V and 3 bases from J, with 16 bases in between. Germline CDR1 MNHEY, CDR2 SVGAGI. This CDR3 comprises 13 residues.

The rearrangement links TRBV4-2 to TRBJ2-5, with D perhaps matching TRBD1 (6 bases). The assigned J gene may be wrong: the sequence end matches TRBJ2-7 better. The CDR3 length is 15 residues. Germline V gene lookup returns CDR1 LGHNA and CDR2 YNFKEQ. CDR3 sequence reads: CASSQDSRGSYEQYF. The CDR3 DNA is TGTGCCAGCAGCCAAGATTCCAGGGGCTCCTACGAGCAGTACTTC.

The chain joins TRBV27 to TRBJ1-1; D is uncertain. Germline V gene sequence: CDR1 MNHEY, CDR2 SMNVEV (reference sequence). Trimming pared 8 bases from V and 6 bases from J, leaving 13 bases between. The CDR3 covers 12 residues. The CDR3 region is CASSPPGPEAFF. DNA for the CDR3: TGTGCCAGCTCCCCACCGGGTCCTGAAGCTTTCTTT.

CDR3 amino acids: CASSRGYEQYF. In DNA, the CDR3 is TGTGCCAGCAGCCGAGGCTACGAGCAGTACTTC. This chain uses TRBV7-8 with TRBJ2-7, with D unclear. The V and J ends lost 5 bases and 3 bases respectively, with 5 bases between them. The CDR3 covers 11 residues. Germline V CDR1 and CDR2: SGHVS, FQNEAQ.

The chain uses TRBV5-5 and TRBJ2-1, with 13 bases aligning to TRBD2. Per germline, CDR1 SGHKS and CDR2 YYEKEE (reference sequence). The length of the CDR3 is 15 residues. The trim removed 5 bases at V and 7 bases at J, leaving 6 bases unmatched. The CDR3 spells CASRTGLAGLNEQFF. In DNA, the CDR3 is TGTGCCAGCAGGACGGGACTAGCGGGATTAAATGAGCAGTTCTTC.

The rearrangement joins TRBV15 to TRBJ2-1; 9 bases are shared with TRBD1. The length of the CDR3 is 15 residues. The trim removed 5 bases at V and 5 bases at J, leaving 7 bases unmatched. CDR1 LNHNV and CDR2 YYDKDF come from the germline V gene (reference sequence). CDR3 amino acids: CATSVDRGKNNEQFF. The CDR3 DNA reads as TGTGCCACCAGCGTGGACAGGGGTAAAAACAATGAGCAGTTCTTC.

The rearrangement uses TRBV4-1 and TRBJ2-1; weak D call: TRBD1 (5 bases). The CDR3 sequence is 14 residues long. CDR1 is MGHRA and CDR2 is YSYEKL in the germline V gene. The V gene lost 3 bases and the J gene lost 8 bases, with 14 bases spanning the gap. CDR3: CASSQLDNLDEQFF. The CDR3 region has the DNA TGCGCCAGCAGCCAGTTGGACAATTTAGATGAGCAGTTCTTC.

The rearrangement uses TRBV5-1 and TRBJ1-1; TRBD1 might be the D (6 bases). This CDR3 contains 13 residues. Germline CDR1 SGHRS, CDR2 YFSETQ. Trimming left V 4 bases short and J 7 bases short, with 14 bases between. CDR3 sequence (DNA): TGCGCCAGCAGCCCCGGTGACAGGATTGAAGCTTTCTTT. Protein product: CASSPGDRIEAFF.

The V gene is TRBV5-1, the J gene TRBJ2-2; D is perhaps TRBD2 (6 bases). CDR3 length equals 15 residues. Germline V gene data show CDR1 as SGHRS and CDR2 as YFSETQ. Trimming pared 0 bases from V and 5 bases from J, leaving 11 bases between. The CDR3 sequence: CASSLGAGRTGELFF. CDR3 bases: TGCGCCAGCAGCTTGGGAGCAGGGAGGACCGGGGAGCTGTTTTTT. Together with reference TRBV5-1 and TRBJ2-2, the CDR3 gives the full variable domain: KAGVTQTPRYLIKTRGQQVTLSCSPISGHRSVSWYQQTPGQGLQFLFEYFSETQRNKGNFPGRFSGRQFSNSRSEMNVSTLELGDSALYLCASSLGAGRTGELFFGEGSRLTVL.

There are a few counts of this clone. The V call is TRBV7-9, the J call TRBJ2-1; TRBD2 matches at 10 bases. V shed 5 bases and J 8 bases; nucleotides not matched to a gene: 3. Looked up from germline, CDR1 is SEHNR and CDR2 is FQNEAQ (reference sequence). The CDR3 has 13 amino acids. The chain's CDR3 is CASSLLAGDEQFF. The CDR3 DNA follows: TGTGCCAGCAGCCTTCTAGCGGGAGATGAGCAGTTCTTC. Filled out from reference TRBV7-9 and TRBJ2-1, the complete variable domain reads DTGVSQNPRHKITKRGQNVTFRCDPISEHNRLYWYRQTLGQGPEFLTYFQNEAQLEKSRLLSDRFSAERPKGSFSTLEIQRTEQGDSAMYLCASSLLAGDEQFFGPGTRLTVL.

This clone was counted many times. This chain joins TRBV28 and TRBJ2-1; 11 nucleotides agree with TRBD2. The CDR3 sequence is 13 residues long. Germline V lookup: CDR1 MDHEN, CDR2 SYDVKM. With V trimmed by 10 bases and J by 3 bases, 2 bases remained unmatched. The CDR3 DNA sequence: TGTGCCATCGGGACTAGCGGCTACAATGAGCAGTTCTTC. This encodes CAIGTSGYNEQFF.